The following is a T cell receptor beta chain sequence with its context. The CDR3 is 15 amino acids. Per germline, CDR1 MDHEN and CDR2 SYDVKM. J lost 5 bases, V lost 5 bases, and 9 bases had no gene match. These data come from a study of blood T cell repertoires in COVID-19. Whole-study context: The cDNA or gDNA used as material had been derived from T cells, B-cell-depleted T cells, or PBMCs.

In the original workflow: Reference gene primer amplification gave nucleated cell count estimates. The method was immunoSEQ multiplex PCR; TCRdb's version includes in-frame clones alone and lacks a portion of them. That table gives V, J and clone size, and the DNA gave D and trimming. This table has about 93,000 clones, about 80% appearing once. V is TRBV28 and J is TRBJ1-3, with 7 bases aligning to TRBD1. Sequencing used peripheral blood. This receptor was identified in a human donor in a cohort sampled during active COVID-19. The CDR3 sequence: CASSLLRGDRNTIYF. CDR3 sequence (DNA): TGTGCCAGCAGTCTCCTCAGGGGGGACAGAAACACCATATATTTT.